Included here is one T cell receptor (beta chain) sequence, with context. Random hexamers were used to reverse transcribe 0.5 to 1 ug of RNA. The TCR beta CDR3 was amplified by immunoSEQ multiplex PCR across 54 Vbeta, 13 Jbeta. TCRdb reanalysed the immunoSEQ multiplex PCR reads using MiXCR and keeps one entry per CDR3 protein. This sample carries 150,000 to 200,000 distinct CDR3 sequences, 80% to 95% of them seen once, and the ten largest clones take roughly 0.096%. This entry belongs to a study of CD8 T cells in Susac syndrome. This CDR3 has 15 amino acids. Germline V gene lookup returns CDR1 SGHTA and CDR2 FQGNSA. With V trimmed by 5 bases and J by 1 base, 3 bases remained unmatched.

The TCR comes from a human donor in good health. The chain combines TRBV7-2 with TRBJ1-3; 9 bases agree with TRBD1. Specimen: CD4+ T cells from PBMCs. For the CDR3, the DNA is TGTGCCAGCAGCCCTGGGACAGGGTCTGGAAACACCATATATTTT. It yields the protein CASSPGTGSGNTIYF.